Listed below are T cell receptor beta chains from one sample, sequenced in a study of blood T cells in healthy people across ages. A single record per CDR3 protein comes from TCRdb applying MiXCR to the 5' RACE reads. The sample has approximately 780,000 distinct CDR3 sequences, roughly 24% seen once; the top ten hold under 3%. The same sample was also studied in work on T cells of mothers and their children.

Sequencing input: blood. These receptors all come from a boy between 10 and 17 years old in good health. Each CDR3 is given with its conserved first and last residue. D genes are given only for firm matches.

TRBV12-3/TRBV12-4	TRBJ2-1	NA	CASSLKGFPQFF
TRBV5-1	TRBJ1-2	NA	CASSPGTLDLYGYTF
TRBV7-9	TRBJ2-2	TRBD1	CASRLDREIGELFF
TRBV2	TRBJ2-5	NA	CASRAGQETQYF
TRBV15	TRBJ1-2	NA	CATSRPGTERYGYTF
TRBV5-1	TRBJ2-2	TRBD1	CASRKGTGKTGELFF
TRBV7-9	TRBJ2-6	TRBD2	CASRATSGGARANVLTF
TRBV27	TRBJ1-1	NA	CASSRHRELNTEAFF
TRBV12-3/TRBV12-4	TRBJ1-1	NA	CASSRLTGRGRGPNTEAFF
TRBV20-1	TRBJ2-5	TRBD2	CSAPASGGSETQYF
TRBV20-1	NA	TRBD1	CSAGVLGQGIDEQYF
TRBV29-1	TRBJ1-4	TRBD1	CSAEGTGGEKLFF
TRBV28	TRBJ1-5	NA	CASNNLGAIRGQPQHF
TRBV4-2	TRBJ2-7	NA	CASSQGYRGEQYF
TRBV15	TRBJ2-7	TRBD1	CATSSRDRAYEQYF
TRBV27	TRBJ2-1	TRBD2	CASGLLAGSYNEQFF
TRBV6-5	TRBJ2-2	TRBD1	CAGSTGGFTGELFF
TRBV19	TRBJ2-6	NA	CASSMPEEGANVLTF
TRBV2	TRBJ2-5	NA	CASKAGVSSETQYF
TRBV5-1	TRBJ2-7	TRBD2	CASSSWTSGESYEQYF
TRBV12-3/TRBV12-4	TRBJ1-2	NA	CASSYLAVPNYGYTF
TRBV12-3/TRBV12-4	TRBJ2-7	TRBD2	CASSTSAGLYYEQYF
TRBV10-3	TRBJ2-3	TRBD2	CAISESTERGPTVTDTQYF
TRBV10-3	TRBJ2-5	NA	CAISESSPAETQYF
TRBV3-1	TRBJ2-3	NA	CASSPRPDTQYF
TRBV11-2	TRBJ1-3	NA	CASSFRGDGNTIYF
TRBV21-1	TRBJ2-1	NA	CASSKEVQRGPNNEQFF
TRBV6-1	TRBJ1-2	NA	CASSMDRFYGYTF
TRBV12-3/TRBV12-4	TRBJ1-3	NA	CASTTWASGNTIYF
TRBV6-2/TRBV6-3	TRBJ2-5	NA	CASRSGTGVETQYF
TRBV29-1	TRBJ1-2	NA	CSVDKGRSGYTF
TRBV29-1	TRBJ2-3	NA	CSVRPQDTQYF
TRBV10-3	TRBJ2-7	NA	CATNREGEQYF
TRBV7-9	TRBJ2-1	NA	CASSLVDGVNEQFF
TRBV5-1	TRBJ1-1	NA	CASSWGDWNTEAFF
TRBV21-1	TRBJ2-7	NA	CARTNRDTSSYEQYF
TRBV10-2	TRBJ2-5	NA	CASSERRSGSQYF
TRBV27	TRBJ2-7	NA	CASSLGDGGSYEQYF
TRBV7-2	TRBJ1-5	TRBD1	CASSLGTGNMQPQHF
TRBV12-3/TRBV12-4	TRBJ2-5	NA	CASTRDSRAQYF
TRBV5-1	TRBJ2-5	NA	CASSLGRSHRMGETQYF
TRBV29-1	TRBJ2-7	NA	CSVSRGPYEQYF
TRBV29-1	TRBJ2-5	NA	CSVEDSGQETQYF
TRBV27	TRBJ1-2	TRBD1	CASSLGSPTGGYGYTF
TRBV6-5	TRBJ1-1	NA	CASTNDWRGKMNTEAFF
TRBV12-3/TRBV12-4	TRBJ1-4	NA	CASSELDQREKLFF
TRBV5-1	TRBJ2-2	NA	CASSSRSGQNTGELFF
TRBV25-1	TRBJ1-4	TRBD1	CASSSSSWDRGATNEKLFF
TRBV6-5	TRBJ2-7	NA	CASSYSYLYEQYF
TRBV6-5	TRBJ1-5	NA	CASTAASNQPQHF
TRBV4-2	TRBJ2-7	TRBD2	CASSQEGTSGAEQYF